The source of this TCR beta chain is a study of T-cell memory formation after mild COVID-19. General observations from the study: A balance of CD4 and CD8 characterized clones contracting day 15 to 85, whereas later expanders leaned CD4+.

The CDR3 is 14 amino acids. Germline V gene lookup returns CDR1 SGHRS and CDR2 YFSETQ. V lost 4 bases and J lost 7, with 16 bases in between. This clonotype was counted between two and nine times. Its antigen is currently unknown. In TCRdb, the 5' RACE reads were re-called with MiXCR into one record per CDR3 protein. Of under 400,000 distinct CDR3 sequences in the sample, around 27% are singletons; the top ten hold 13%. The sequenced material came from PBMCs or a T cell subset sorted from them (not recorded which). This TCR was recovered from an adult woman who had mild COVID-19 (a few samples of this study predate the infection). Cell type and time point are not known. The chain combines TRBV5-1 with TRBJ2-3; tentatively, D is TRBD1 (6 bases). DNA of the CDR3: TGCGCCAGCAGCCCCTTAACAGGGTCTAATACGCAGTATTTT. Residues: CASSPLTGSNTQYF.